What follows are 24 T cell receptor beta chains derived from one specimen sequenced in a study of OX40 agonist ivuxolimab in advanced cancers. Libraries were prepared by immunoSEQ multiplex PCR; TCRdb keeps only in-frame clonotypes and omits some of them. The sample has about 48,000 clones, 79% seen once. Sequenced here: CD4+ or CD8+ T cells sorted from blood, sampled in a trial of the OX40 agonist ivuxolimab. The receptor set was obtained from an adult with an advanced solid tumor such as melanoma, head and neck, liver or kidney cancer.

This clone has only one observation. The chain links TRBV5-1 to TRBJ2-7, with 8 positions matching TRBD2. Trimming removed 5 bases from V and 0 bases from J; junction bases left unmatched: 10. Germline loops: CDR1 SGHRS, CDR2 YFSETQ. This CDR3 comprises 16 residues. This CDR3 is CASRKLADLNSYEQYF. The CDR3 coding sequence is TGCGCCAGCAGGAAACTAGCGGACTTAAACTCCTACGAGCAGTACTTC.

The J gene is TRBJ2-2, the V gene TRBV6-6; no reliable D call. The CDR3 totals 11 residues. Germline V lookup: CDR1 MNHNY, CDR2 SVGAGI (reference sequence). V lost 10 bases, J lost 6 bases, and 9 bases lay in between. The DNA for the CDR3 is TGTGCCACCGGAGATCCCGGGGAGCTGTTTTTT. It is translated as CATGDPGELFF.

CDR3 DNA: TGTGCCAGCTCTCAAAGGACGGGGGAGAACTATGGCTACACCTTC. It translates to CASSQRTGENYGYTF. The chain recombines TRBV18 with TRBJ1-2; a weak D match, TRBD1 (5 bases). Germline V CDR1 and CDR2: KGHSH, LQKENI. The CDR3 length is 15 residues. With 6 bases removed from V and 2 bases from J, the gap between germline ends came to 16 bases. Using reference TRBV18 and TRBJ1-2 for the parts outside the CDR3, the full variable domain is NAGVMQNPRHLVRRRGQEARLRCSPMKGHSHVYWYRQLPEEGLKFMVYLQKENIIDESGMPKERFSAEFPKEGPSILRIQQVVRGDSAAYFCASSQRTGENYGYTFGSGTRLTVV.

The V gene is TRBV5-4, the J gene TRBJ2-3, with 8 positions matching TRBD2. V was clipped by 1 base and J by 4 bases; unmatched bases: 14. The CDR3 is 18 residues long. Germline loops: CDR1 SGHNT, CDR2 YYREEE (reference sequence). CDR3 bases: TGTGCCAGCAGCTTGTGGGGCCGGGGGGGGAGGGCCGCAGATACGCAGTATTTT. Its translation: CASSLWGRGGRAADTQYF.

The rearrangement joins TRBV9 to TRBJ1-3; D gene unclear. The germline CDR1 and CDR2 sequences are SGDLS and YYNGEE. CDR3 length: 13 residues. V gave up 4 bases and J gave up 3 bases, with 8 bases separating them. DNA for the CDR3: TGTGCCAGCAGCATTACTGATGGAAACACCATATATTTT. Translated: CASSITDGNTIYF.

This rearrangement joins TRBV2 to TRBJ1-3; D gene ambiguous. Germline V CDR1 and CDR2: SNHLY, FYNNEI. V was cut by 7 bases and J by 3 bases, with 10 bases left in between. The CDR3 runs to 13 residues. The CDR3 region is CASNSGVGNTIYF. CDR3 nucleotide sequence: TGTGCCAGCAATTCCGGGGTTGGAAACACCATATATTTT.

The chain links TRBV18 to TRBJ2-5; 7 nucleotides match TRBD1. With V trimmed by 5 bases and J by 5 bases, 14 bases remained unmatched. The CDR3 runs 16 residues. Germline loops: CDR1 KGHSH, CDR2 LQKENI. The CDR3 DNA follows: TGTGCCAGCTCAACCGACAGGGTTGGGTTCAGGGAGACCCAGTACTTC. Protein sequence: CASSTDRVGFRETQYF. Looking up the rest from reference TRBV18 and TRBJ2-5 gives the full variable domain: NAGVMQNPRHLVRRRGQEARLRCSPMKGHSHVYWYRQLPEEGLKFMVYLQKENIIDESGMPKERFSAEFPKEGPSILRIQQVVRGDSAAYFCASSTDRVGFRETQYFGPGTRLLVL.

The chain recombines TRBV18 with TRBJ2-5; TRBD2 agrees at 9 bases. This CDR3 is built from 16 residues. The V segment lost 0 bases and the J segment 3 bases; nucleotides outside the gene matches: 5. Germline V gene data show CDR1 as KGHSH and CDR2 as LQKENI. The CDR3 loop is CASSPPSGGTKETQYF. The CDR3 DNA follows: TGTGCCAGCTCACCACCAAGCGGGGGGACAAAAGAGACCCAGTACTTC.

The gene calls are TRBV19 and TRBJ1-2; the D gene is possibly TRBD1 (6 bases). Germline V lookup: CDR1 LNHDA, CDR2 SQIVND (reference sequence). V dropped 5 bases and J dropped 4 bases, with 11 bases sitting between them. This CDR3 region has 13 residues. For the CDR3, the DNA is TGTGCCAGTAGTCGTCAGGGGAGCTATGGCTACACCTTC. Protein: CASSRQGSYGYTF.

This chain uses TRBV30 with TRBJ2-7; possibly TRBD1 for D (5 bases). V lost 0 bases, J lost 0 bases, and 12 bases lay in between. Germline V gene data show CDR1 as GTSNPN and CDR2 as SVGIG (reference sequence). This CDR3 is built from 15 residues. CDR3 in DNA: TGTGCCTGGAGTGTGGGGCAGACGAGCTCCTACGAGCAGTACTTC. Translated: CAWSVGQTSSYEQYF.

V and J are TRBV11-2 and TRBJ2-7; the D gene is possibly TRBD2 (7 bases). This CDR3 region has 13 residues. V was pared by 5 bases and J by 2 bases, with 10 bases between. Germline V gives CDR1 SGHAT, CDR2 FQNNGV. The DNA of the CDR3 is TGTGCCAGCAGCCGAGGGGGGGCCTACGAGCAGTACTTC. Its translation: CASSRGGAYEQYF.

This clone has more than one count but fewer than ten. The CDR3 sequence is CASSLERTKEYNEQFF. The CDR3, as DNA: TGTGCCAGCAGCTTGGAGAGGACAAAAGAATACAATGAGCAGTTCTTC. This rearrangement joins TRBV5-8 to TRBJ2-1; tentatively, D is TRBD1 (5 bases). The CDR3 contains 16 residues. V was trimmed by 0 bases and J by 4 bases, leaving 14 bases between them. Germline V gene data show CDR1 as SGHTS and CDR2 as YDEGEE.

This chain uses TRBV27 with TRBJ2-7; the D gene could be TRBD1 or TRBD2 (6 bases each). Germline V gene lookup returns CDR1 MNHEY and CDR2 SMNVEV (reference sequence). V was cut by 10 bases and J by 1 base, with 14 bases left in between. CDR3 length equals 13 residues. CDR3 residues: CATARRGSYEQYF. In DNA form, the CDR3 reads TGTGCCACCGCCCGGAGGGGGTCCTACGAGCAGTACTTC.

The gene calls are TRBV7-2 and TRBJ2-1; no reliable D call. The CDR3 covers 15 residues. The V end was cut by 5 bases, the J end by 3 bases, with 14 bases between. CDR1 and CDR2 from the germline V gene are SGHTA and FQGNSA. This CDR3 reads CASSTSRALYNEQFF. The CDR3 DNA follows: TGTGCCAGCAGCACTTCTAGGGCTCTCTACAATGAGCAGTTCTTC.

The chain recombines TRBV7-9 with TRBJ2-3, with 10 bases lining up with TRBD1. V was pared by 4 bases and J by 1 base, with 8 bases of the junction left unmatched. The germline V gene encodes CDR1 SEHNR and CDR2 FQNEAQ (reference sequence). The CDR3 runs 17 residues. The CDR3 sequence: CASSSIPGTGGTDTQYF. CDR3 bases: TGTGCCAGCAGCTCGATCCCCGGGACAGGGGGCACAGATACGCAGTATTTT.

The genes are TRBV5-1 and TRBJ2-4; 9 bases align to TRBD2. Germline CDR1 SGHRS, CDR2 YFSETQ. This CDR3 has 15 residues. V lost 3 bases, J lost 8 bases, and 9 bases stayed unmatched. This CDR3 reads CASSWAAGGKDIQYF. CDR3 nucleotide sequence: TGCGCCAGCAGCTGGGCCGCGGGGGGGAAGGACATTCAGTACTTC.

The CDR3 sequence: CASSLEGTVNQPQHF. CDR3 nucleotide sequence: TGTGCCAGCAGCTTAGAGGGGACGGTCAATCAGCCCCAGCATTTT. The chain carries TRBV7-2 and TRBJ1-5, with a possible D match to TRBD1 (5 bases). Looked up from germline, CDR1 is SGHTA and CDR2 is FQGNSA. The ends were cut back, 1 base at V and 3 bases at J, with 10 bases in the middle. The CDR3 sequence is 15 residues long.

This chain joins TRBV4-3 and TRBJ2-5; the match to TRBD2 covers 8 bases. This CDR3 has 14 amino acids. Germline V gene data show CDR1 as LGHNA and CDR2 as YSLEER. J was trimmed by 9 bases and V by 1 base; bases with no gene match: 7. CDR3 bases: TGCGCCAGCAGCCAAGTCGCCGGGCGGGGGGCCCAGTACTTC. Protein product: CASSQVAGRGAQYF.

The V call is TRBV5-1, the J call TRBJ2-1; D perhaps matches TRBD2 (5 bases). Between the trimmed V and J ends, which lost 2 bases and 6 bases, there was a span of 12 bases. The CDR3 contains 14 residues. Germline V gene sequence: CDR1 SGHRS, CDR2 YFSETQ. DNA of the CDR3: TGCGCCAGCAGCTTCGGTCCTAGCTCCAATGAGCAGTTCTTC. As protein: CASSFGPSSNEQFF. The variable domain in full, with the rest retrieved from reference TRBV5-1 and TRBJ2-1, is KAGVTQTPRYLIKTRGQQVTLSCSPISGHRSVSWYQQTPGQGLQFLFEYFSETQRNKGNFPGRFSGRQFSNSRSEMNVSTLELGDSALYLCASSFGPSSNEQFFGPGTRLTVL.

This sequence joins TRBV5-8 and TRBJ1-2; the D is unclear. V shed 2 bases and J shed 4 bases, with 0 bases lying between them. Germline loops: CDR1 SGHTS, CDR2 YDEGEE. The CDR3 loop spans 10 amino acids. The CDR3 spells CASSFYGYTF. The DNA for the CDR3 is TGTGCCAGCAGCTTCTATGGCTACACCTTC.

This chain uses TRBV9 with TRBJ1-2; D is perhaps TRBD1 (6 bases). Looked up from germline, CDR1 is SGDLS and CDR2 is YYNGEE. V was cut by 0 bases and J by 5 bases, with 17 bases left in between. The CDR3 totals 16 residues. CDR3 residues: CASSVELGKGTYGYTF. CDR3 DNA sequence: TGTGCCAGCAGCGTAGAACTCGGGAAAGGGACATATGGCTACACCTTC. The variable domain in full, completed from reference TRBV9 and TRBJ1-2, reads DSGVTQTPKHLITATGQRVTLRCSPRSGDLSVYWYQQSLDQGLQFLIQYYNGEERAKGNILERFSAQQFPDLHSELNLSSLELGDSALYFCASSVELGKGTYGYTFGSGTRLTVV.

V gene TRBV6-5 combines with J gene TRBJ2-7; 12 nucleotides align to TRBD1. The CDR3 extends over 15 amino acids. J lost 6 bases, V lost 0 bases, and 3 bases had no gene match. Germline CDR1 and CDR2: MNHEY and SVGAGI. The CDR3: CASSYSGQGAREQYF. The CDR3 DNA reads as TGTGCCAGCAGTTACTCGGGACAGGGGGCGCGCGAGCAGTACTTC.

The rearrangement uses TRBV2 and TRBJ1-1; 8 bases match TRBD1. Germline CDR1 is SNHLY and CDR2 is FYNNEI. V trimming: 5 bases; J trimming: 5 bases; junction bases outside the gene matches: 7. CDR3 length: 14 amino acids. CDR3: CASSIGQGTTEAFF. The CDR3, as DNA: TGTGCCAGCAGTATCGGACAGGGAACAACTGAAGCTTTCTTT.

The rearrangement links TRBV4-2 to TRBJ2-4; no firm D call. Trimming took off 5 bases at V and 6 bases at J, with 17 bases between the two ends. The germline V gene encodes CDR1 LGHNA and CDR2 YNFKEQ. This CDR3 has 15 residues. CDR3 bases: TGTGCCAGCAGCTTGGCCGTGGGGAAGGGAAACATTCAGTACTTC. Translation gives CASSLAVGKGNIQYF.